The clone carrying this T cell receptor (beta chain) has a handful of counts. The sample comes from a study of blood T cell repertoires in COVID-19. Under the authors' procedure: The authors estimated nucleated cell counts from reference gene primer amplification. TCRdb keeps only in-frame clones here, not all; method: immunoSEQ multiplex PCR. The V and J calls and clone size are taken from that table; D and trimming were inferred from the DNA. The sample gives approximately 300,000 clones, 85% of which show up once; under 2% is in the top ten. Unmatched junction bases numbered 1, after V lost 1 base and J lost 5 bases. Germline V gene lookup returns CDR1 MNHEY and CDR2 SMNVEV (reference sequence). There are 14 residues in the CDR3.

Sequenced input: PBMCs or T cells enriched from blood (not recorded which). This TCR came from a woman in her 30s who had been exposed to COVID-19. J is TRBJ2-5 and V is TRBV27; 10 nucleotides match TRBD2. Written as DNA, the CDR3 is TGTGCCAGCAGTTTATTTAGCGGGGGGGAGACCCAGTACTTC. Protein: CASSLFSGGETQYF.